This T cell receptor beta chain comes out of a study of T cells in Graves' hyperthyroidism and ophthalmopathy. Study overall: At the time of initial diagnosis and before any treatment, peripheral blood was collected.

A remark on this clonotype: Its target is unknown.

V lost 2 bases to trimming and J lost 1 base, with 17 bases between them. Germline V gene lookup returns CDR1 LGHNA and CDR2 YSLEER. The CDR3 runs 17 residues. Whole-study results and caveats: From stable hyperthyroidism, ophthalmopathy was set apart by a 13 V-J model. Most clonotypes that expanded in the thyroid above 0.001 also showed up in blood.

The source material, RNA transcripts, was used to amplify TCR beta CDR3 regions. HTBI primers were employed in a first-round RT-PCR of the TCR CDR3. MiXCR, run by TCRdb on the multiplex PCR reads, gives a single entry per CDR3 protein. The sample includes roughly 570,000 distinct CDR3 sequences, less than 20% of them seen just once. The sequenced sample consisted of blood. The source of this sequence is a woman in her twenties or thirties with Graves' hyperthyroidism. The V gene is TRBV4-3, the J gene TRBJ2-5; the D gene is possibly TRBD2 (6 bases). This CDR3 reads CASSQIAGTGLQETQYF. For the CDR3, the DNA is TGCGCCAGCAGCCAAATTGCGGGAACGGGACTCCAAGAGACCCAGTACTTC.